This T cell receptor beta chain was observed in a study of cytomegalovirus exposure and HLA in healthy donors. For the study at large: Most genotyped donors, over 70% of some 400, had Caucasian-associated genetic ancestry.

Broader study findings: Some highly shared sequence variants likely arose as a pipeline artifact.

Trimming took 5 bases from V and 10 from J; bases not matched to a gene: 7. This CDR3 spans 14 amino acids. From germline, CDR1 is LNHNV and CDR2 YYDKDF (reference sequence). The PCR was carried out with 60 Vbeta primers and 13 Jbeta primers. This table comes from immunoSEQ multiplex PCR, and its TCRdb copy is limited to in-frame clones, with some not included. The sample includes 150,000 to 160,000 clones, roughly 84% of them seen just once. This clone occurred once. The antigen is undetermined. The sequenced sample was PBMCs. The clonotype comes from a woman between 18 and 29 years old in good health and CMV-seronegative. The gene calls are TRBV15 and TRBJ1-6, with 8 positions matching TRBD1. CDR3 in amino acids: CATSGTGWDSPLHF. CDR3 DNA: TGTGCCACCAGCGGGACAGGATGGGACTCACCCCTCCACTTT. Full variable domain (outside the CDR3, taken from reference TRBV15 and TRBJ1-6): DAMVIQNPRYQVTQFGKPVTLSCSQTLNHNVMYWYQQKSSQAPKLLFHYYDKDFNNEADTPDNFQSRRPNTSFCFLDIRSPGLGDTAMYLCATSGTGWDSPLHFGNGTRLTVT.